This T cell receptor beta chain was obtained from a study of T-cell memory formation after mild COVID-19. General study results and limits: Researchers report contracting CD4+ clones mostly in CM and EM, with CD8+ clones in EMRA. Contracting clones, day 15 to 85, had balanced CD4/CD8, and later expanders favored CD4+.

This clonotype was counted only a few times. The antigen is undetermined. TCR alpha and TCR beta cDNA libraries carrying sample barcodes and UMIs were produced by 5'RACE using constant-segment primers. Each CDR3 protein is one row after TCRdb ran MiXCR on the 5' RACE reads. The sample has some 250,000 distinct CDR3 sequences, 15% to 20% seen once. The sample was PBMCs or a T cell subset sorted from them (not recorded which). This TCR derives from a man aged 18-30 years who had mild COVID-19 (a few samples of this study predate the infection). Cell type and time point are not known.

This CDR3 reads CASSRTGGADTQYF. The CDR3 coding sequence is TGTGCCAGCAGCCGGACAGGGGGCGCAGATACGCAGTATTTT. V is TRBV7-2 and J is TRBJ2-3, with TRBD1 identical over 11 bases. The CDR3 totals 14 residues. Germline V gene sequence: CDR1 SGHTA, CDR2 FQGNSA. V shed 5 bases and J 4 bases; nucleotides not matched to a gene: 2.